A selection of T cell receptor beta chains follows, all from one sample in a study of Ad26.COV2.S vaccination and SARS-CoV-2 variants. The data were produced by immunoSEQ multiplex PCR, yet TCRdb's version contains in-frame clones alone and is incomplete. The sample yields some 350,000 clones, just over 90% seen once. The source material was peripheral blood, sampled after recovery from COVID-19. Receptors originate from a human donor who had recovered from COVID-19. Each CDR3 is given with its conserved first and last residue. The D gene is left open where the match is weak. The size of a clone is reported for some rows only, either as once, few or many, or as a class for expanded clones.

J gene,V gene,D gene,clone size,CDR3 protein,CDR3 DNA
TRBJ1-1,TRBV6-1,NA,NA,CASSEGRLPGNTEAFF,TGTGCCAGCAGTGAAGGGCGGTTGCCGGGGAACACTGAAGCTTTCTTT
TRBJ2-7,TRBV25-1,TRBD1,NA,CASRRTGEGYEQYF,TGTGCCAGCAGGAGGACAGGGGAAGGCTACGAGCAGTACTTC
TRBJ1-2,TRBV7-2,TRBD1,NA,CASTGTDYGYTF,TGTGCCAGCACCGGGACAGACTATGGCTACACCTTC
TRBJ1-1,TRBV4-1,NA,NA,CASSQNRGNTEAFF,TGCGCCAGCAGCCAAAACAGAGGAAACACTGAAGCTTTCTTT
TRBJ2-7,TRBV5-8,TRBD2,NA,CASSQAWGLAASYEQYF,TGTGCCAGCAGCCAGGCTTGGGGACTAGCGGCCTCCTACGAGCAGTACTTC
TRBJ1-6,TRBV9,NA,NA,CASSVGDPGTNNSPLHF,TGTGCCAGCAGCGTAGGTGACCCGGGAACCAATAATTCACCCCTCCACTTT
TRBJ1-1,TRBV6-6,NA,few,CASRDRRQALNTEAFF,TGTGCCAGCAGGGACCGGCGCCAAGCCTTGAACACTGAAGCTTTCTTT
TRBJ1-1,TRBV3-1/TRBV3-2,NA,NA,CASSQGGGAFF,TGTGCCAGCAGCCAGGGTGGCGGAGCTTTCTTT
TRBJ1-6,TRBV18,NA,NA,CASSPGTPSSYNSPLHF,TGTGCCAGCTCACCCGGGACCCCTAGCTCCTATAATTCACCCCTCCACTTT
TRBJ1-4,TRBV15,TRBD1,NA,CATSRGTGANEKLFF,TGTGCCACCAGCAGAGGGACAGGGGCTAATGAAAAACTGTTTTTT
TRBJ1-2,TRBV7-9,TRBD1,NA,CASSPAGTGDFYGYTF,TGTGCCAGCAGCCCAGCCGGGACAGGGGATTTCTATGGCTACACCTTC
TRBJ2-1,TRBV6-5,NA,NA,CASSRSSYNEQFF,TGTGCCAGCAGTCGTAGCTCCTACAATGAGCAGTTCTTC
TRBJ2-7,TRBV19,NA,NA,CASRSTGSSYEQYF,TGTGCCAGTAGATCCACAGGTAGCTCCTACGAGCAGTACTTC
TRBJ2-2,TRBV7-7,TRBD2,NA,CASSSRGGSDGELFF,TGTGCTAGCAGCTCACGCGGGGGGTCCGACGGGGAGCTGTTTTTT
TRBJ2-1,TRBV7-9,TRBD1,NA,CASSLGGDRYNEQFF,TGTGCCAGCAGCTTAGGTGGGGACAGGTACAATGAGCAGTTCTTC
TRBJ1-5,TRBV5-8,NA,NA,CASSFRVSPEPQHF,TGTGCCAGCAGCTTCAGAGTCAGCCCGGAGCCCCAGCATTTT
TRBJ1-5,TRBV5-1,NA,few,CASSQGPNSNQPQHF,TGCGCCAGCAGTCAGGGTCCCAATAGCAATCAGCCCCAGCATTTT
TRBJ1-1,TRBV19,TRBD1,NA,CASRVKTGGGREAFF,TGTGCCAGTAGGGTCAAGACAGGGGGCGGTAGGGAAGCTTTCTTT
TRBJ2-3,TRBV12-3/TRBV12-4,NA,NA,CASSADVTQYF,TGTGCCAGCAGTGCGGACGTAACGCAGTATTTT
TRBJ1-2,TRBV6-2/TRBV6-3,NA,NA,CASSYPPGRLSDF,TGTGCCAGCAGTTACCCCCCAGGCCGGCTTTCGGACTTC
TRBJ2-7,TRBV6-1,NA,NA,CASSDGGAYEQYF,TGTGCCAGCAGTGACGGCGGTGCCTACGAGCAGTACTTC
TRBJ1-1,TRBV5-1,NA,NA,CASRASTEAFF,TGCGCCAGCAGGGCGAGCACTGAAGCTTTCTTT
TRBJ1-3,TRBV19,TRBD1,NA,CASSPTGTAGNTIYF,TGTGCCAGTAGTCCAACCGGGACAGCTGGAAACACCATATATTTT
TRBJ2-1,TRBV14,NA,NA,CASTPTGYNEQFF,TGTGCCAGCACACCGACGGGATACAATGAGCAGTTCTTC
TRBJ2-5,TRBV5-1,TRBD2,once,CASSQTLAAQETQYF,TGCGCCAGCAGCCAGACTCTAGCGGCCCAAGAGACCCAGTACTTC
TRBJ2-7,TRBV12-3/TRBV12-4,NA,once,CATRYSGYF,TGTGCCACCAGATACTCGGGGTACTTC
TRBJ2-5,TRBV24-1,TRBD1,NA,CATSDSRTGGETQYF,TGTGCCACCAGTGATTCCAGGACAGGGGGAGAGACCCAGTACTTC
TRBJ1-2,TRBV11-2,NA,NA,CASSLGGRAPNYGYTF,TGTGCCAGCAGCTTAGGCGGGAGGGCCCCTAACTATGGCTACACCTTC
TRBJ1-1,TRBV27,NA,once,CASSLSVGGEAFF,TGTGCCAGCAGTTTATCGGTGGGGGGCGAAGCTTTCTTT
TRBJ1-1,TRBV6-5,NA,NA,CASSPRAANTEAFF,TGTGCCAGCAGCCCCCGAGCAGCGAACACTGAAGCTTTCTTT
TRBJ2-1,TRBV5-1,TRBD2,NA,CASSPLGLAGSRSYNEQFF,TGCGCCAGCAGCCCCCTCGGACTAGCGGGGAGTCGCTCCTACAATGAGCAGTTCTTC
TRBJ2-7,TRBV27,NA,NA,CASSLGIAYEQYF,TGTGCCAGCAGTTTAGGGATTGCCTACGAGCAGTACTTC
TRBJ2-2,TRBV5-4,NA,NA,CASSLGTTYTGELFF,TGTGCCAGCAGCTTGGGGACTACCTACACCGGGGAGCTGTTTTTT
TRBJ1-3,TRBV19,TRBD1,NA,CASSMRGNRGPGAGNTIYF,TGTGCCAGTAGTATGAGGGGGAACAGGGGACCTGGTGCCGGAAACACCATATATTTT
TRBJ1-2,TRBV5-1,TRBD1,NA,CASSAGQLSYGYTF,TGCGCCAGCAGTGCGGGACAGCTTAGCTATGGCTACACCTTC
TRBJ1-2,TRBV4-2,NA,NA,CASSQESRAVGGYTF,TGTGCCAGCAGCCAAGAGTCGCGGGCAGTCGGTGGCTACACCTTC
TRBJ2-1,TRBV29-1,TRBD2,NA,CSVLAGSYNEQFF,TGCAGCGTTCTAGCGGGGTCCTACAATGAGCAGTTCTTC
TRBJ1-2,TRBV6-2/TRBV6-3,NA,NA,CASSSHRLSYTF,TGTGCCAGCAGTTCCCACCGTCTTAGCTACACCTTC